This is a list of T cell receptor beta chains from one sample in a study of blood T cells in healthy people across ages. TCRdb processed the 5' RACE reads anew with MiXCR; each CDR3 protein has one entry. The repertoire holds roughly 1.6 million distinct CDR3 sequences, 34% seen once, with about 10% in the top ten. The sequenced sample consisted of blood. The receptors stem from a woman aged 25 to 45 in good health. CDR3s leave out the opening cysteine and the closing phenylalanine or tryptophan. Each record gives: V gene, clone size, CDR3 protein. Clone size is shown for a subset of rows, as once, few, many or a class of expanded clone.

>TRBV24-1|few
ATSDWTSGESSTDTQY
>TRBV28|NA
ASSFRNEKLF
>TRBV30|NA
AWSPGGRHGYT
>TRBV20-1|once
SARGPDRGRVLEKLF
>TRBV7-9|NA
ASSSTPRLAGKTYEQY
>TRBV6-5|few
ASSYLGHLGRRAKNIQY
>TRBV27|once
ASSPGLDLNTQY
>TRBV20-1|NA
SARVAGGNSYNEQF
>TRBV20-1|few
SPRGSFETQY
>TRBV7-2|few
ASSLGDRQPNYGYT
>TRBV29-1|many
SITTGTYYNEQF
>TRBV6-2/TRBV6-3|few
ASASRRVTDTQY
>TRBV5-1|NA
ASSLSDPNEKLF
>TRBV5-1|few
ASPRDPACEQY
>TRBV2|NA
ASSGSSYGYT